These T cell receptor beta chains were read from a single sample in a study of blood T cell repertoires in COVID-19. Clones were read by immunoSEQ multiplex PCR, and TCRdb kept only the in-frame ones, dropping some. The sample yields approximately 60,000 clones, 60% to 80% seen once. What was sequenced was peripheral blood. The receptors shown here come from a man aged 55 to 70 with acute or convalescent COVID-19. The CDR3 runs from the conserved cysteine through the conserved F or W. The D gene is left open where the match is weak. Part of the rows lack a size; the others show once, few, many or a class for expanded clones.

J: TRBJ2-7
size: -
V: TRBV29-1
D: -
DNA: TGCAGCGTTGAAGTGGGCAGGGTCTACGAGCAGTACTTC
CDR3: CSVEVGRVYEQYF

J: TRBJ2-1
size: -
V: TRBV7-2
D: -
DNA: TGTGCCAGCAGCTTAGACCAAAACGGCTACAATGAGCAGTTCTTC
CDR3: CASSLDQNGYNEQFF

J: TRBJ1-5
size: many
V: TRBV19
D: TRBD1
DNA: TGTGCCAGTAGTTTGATGACAGGGCCCCAGCCCCAGCATTTT
CDR3: CASSLMTGPQPQHF

J: TRBJ2-7
size: few
V: TRBV5-1
D: -
DNA: TGCGCCAGCAGCTTGGTTAGCTGGCCGGACGAGCAGTACTTC
CDR3: CASSLVSWPDEQYF

J: TRBJ2-7
size: -
V: TRBV30
D: TRBD1
DNA: TGTGCCTGGAGTCGGGGACAGAGTTCCTACGAGCAGTACTTC
CDR3: CAWSRGQSSYEQYF

J: TRBJ2-2
size: -
V: TRBV6-4
D: TRBD2
DNA: TGTGCCAGCAGTGCCTCTTCGACTAGCGCTGTCGGCGGGGAGCTGTTTTTT
CDR3: CASSASSTSAVGGELFF

J: TRBJ2-7
size: -
V: TRBV5-4
D: -
DNA: TGTGCCAGCAGCCCTACAGGAGACTCCTACGAGCAGTACTTC
CDR3: CASSPTGDSYEQYF

J: TRBJ1-2
size: -
V: TRBV29-1
D: TRBD1
DNA: TGCAGCGTTGAGTTAGGGACAGCTTCCTATGGCTACACCTTC
CDR3: CSVELGTASYGYTF

J: TRBJ2-5
size: once
V: TRBV19
D: TRBD1
DNA: TGTGCCAGTAGACCCCGGGGGACAGGGCAAGAGACCCAGTACTTC
CDR3: CASRPRGTGQETQYF

J: TRBJ2-1
size: -
V: TRBV19
D: TRBD1
DNA: TGTGCCAGTAGTACCGGCCGGGACAGAGCGTACAATGAGCAGTTCTTC
CDR3: CASSTGRDRAYNEQFF

J: TRBJ2-1
size: -
V: TRBV5-4
D: TRBD2
DNA: TGTGCCAGCAGCTTGGGCCGGGGGGGGTACAATGAGCAGTTCTTC
CDR3: CASSLGRGGYNEQFF

J: TRBJ2-2
size: -
V: TRBV5-1
D: -
DNA: TGCGCCAGCAGCTTGGTTCAGGGATCGAACACCGGGGAGCTGTTTTTT
CDR3: CASSLVQGSNTGELFF

J: TRBJ1-2
size: -
V: TRBV7-2
D: TRBD1
DNA: TGTGCCAGCAGCCTGCAAACCGGGACAGCTAACTATGGCTACACCTTC
CDR3: CASSLQTGTANYGYTF

J: TRBJ1-2
size: -
V: TRBV28
D: -
DNA: TGTGCCAGCACCCCACTGGGGGGTGGTCGCCATGGCTACACCTTC
CDR3: CASTPLGGGRHGYTF

J: TRBJ2-1
size: -
V: TRBV24-1
D: -
DNA: TGTGCCACCAGTGATTTGCACTTGACAGGGCAGTTCTTC
CDR3: CATSDLHLTGQFF

J: TRBJ1-6
size: -
V: TRBV23-1
D: -
DNA: TGCGCCAGCAGTCATAGGAGAAATTCACCCCTCCACTTT
CDR3: CASSHRRNSPLHF

J: TRBJ2-1
size: -
V: TRBV5-6
D: -
DNA: TGTGCCAGCCCAGGCGAGCAGTTCTTC
CDR3: CASPGEQFF

J: TRBJ1-2
size: -
V: TRBV5-1
D: TRBD1
DNA: TGCGCCAGCAGCTTGGCCGGAGACAGGGGTGGCTACACCTTC
CDR3: CASSLAGDRGGYTF

J: TRBJ2-5
size: -
V: TRBV5-1
D: -
DNA: TGCGCCAGCAGCCCTGACCCGGGACAAGAGACCCAGTACTTC
CDR3: CASSPDPGQETQYF

J: TRBJ2-2
size: -
V: TRBV19
D: TRBD1
DNA: TGTGCCAGCGAGGGACAGTCCACCGGGGAGCTGTTTTTT
CDR3: CASEGQSTGELFF

J: TRBJ2-3
size: -
V: TRBV2
D: TRBD2
DNA: TGTGCCAGCGGGGGACTAGCGGGAGATACGCAGTATTTT
CDR3: CASGGLAGDTQYF

J: TRBJ2-7
size: -
V: TRBV4-1
D: -
DNA: TGCGCCAGCAGCCATAGCAGAGGCATTCTGAGCTCCTACGAGCAGTACTTC
CDR3: CASSHSRGILSSYEQYF

J: TRBJ1-5
size: -
V: TRBV15
D: TRBD1
DNA: TGTGCCACCAGACTTCTGGTTGGGACAGAGAAAAATCAGCCCCAGCATTTT
CDR3: CATRLLVGTEKNQPQHF

J: TRBJ1-1
size: -
V: TRBV7-9
D: TRBD1
DNA: TGTGCCAGCAGCCCTTCAGGGGGTGAAGCTTTCTTT
CDR3: CASSPSGGEAFF

J: TRBJ2-3
size: -
V: TRBV5-1
D: TRBD2
DNA: TGCGCCAGCAGCTTGGGGACTAGCGGGGAGACAGATACGCAGTATTTT
CDR3: CASSLGTSGETDTQYF

J: TRBJ1-2
size: -
V: TRBV9
D: -
DNA: TGTGCCAGCAGCGTTTCCGGGACAAACTATGGCTACACCTTC
CDR3: CASSVSGTNYGYTF

J: TRBJ1-4
size: -
V: TRBV18
D: -
DNA: TGTGCCAGCTCAGACGCCTTGTCCGGGTTGCTTAATGAAAAACTGTTTTTT
CDR3: CASSDALSGLLNEKLFF

J: TRBJ1-1
size: -
V: TRBV28
D: -
DNA: TGTGCCAGCAGTTCAAGGACAGAAGCTTTCTTT
CDR3: CASSSRTEAFF

J: TRBJ1-3
size: -
V: TRBV30
D: -
DNA: TGTGCCTGGACTTGGGGGGGCACCATATATTTT
CDR3: CAWTWGGTIYF

J: TRBJ2-7
size: once
V: TRBV5-4
D: -
DNA: TGTGCCAGCAGTCAGGGTAGCTCCTACGAGCAGTACTTC
CDR3: CASSQGSSYEQYF

J: TRBJ2-2
size: -
V: TRBV21-1
D: -
DNA: TGTGCCAGCAGCAAATGGACTAGCTGGACCGGGGAGCTGTTTTTT
CDR3: CASSKWTSWTGELFF

J: TRBJ2-3
size: -
V: TRBV2
D: -
DNA: TGTGCCAGCAGCTACGAGCGGGATACGCAGTATTTT
CDR3: CASSYERDTQYF

J: TRBJ2-3
size: -
V: TRBV5-8
D: -
DNA: TGTGCCAGCAGTCTGGACTCCCCAAGGGGCACAGATACGCAGTATTTT
CDR3: CASSLDSPRGTDTQYF

J: TRBJ1-2
size: -
V: TRBV5-3
D: TRBD1
DNA: TGTGCCAGAAGCCACAGGGGGAGACGCTACACCTTC
CDR3: CARSHRGRRYTF

J: TRBJ1-1
size: -
V: TRBV15
D: -
DNA: TGTGCCACCAGCAGAGATCTGACCCCGGGGGAAGCTTTCTTT
CDR3: CATSRDLTPGEAFF

J: TRBJ1-2
size: -
V: TRBV14
D: -
DNA: TGTGCCAGCAGCCTTGCGGGGGACGATGGCTACACCTTC
CDR3: CASSLAGDDGYTF

J: TRBJ2-2
size: -
V: TRBV10-3
D: TRBD1
DNA: TGTGCCATCAGAGCCGGGACAGAAAACGGGGAGCTGTTTTTT
CDR3: CAIRAGTENGELFF